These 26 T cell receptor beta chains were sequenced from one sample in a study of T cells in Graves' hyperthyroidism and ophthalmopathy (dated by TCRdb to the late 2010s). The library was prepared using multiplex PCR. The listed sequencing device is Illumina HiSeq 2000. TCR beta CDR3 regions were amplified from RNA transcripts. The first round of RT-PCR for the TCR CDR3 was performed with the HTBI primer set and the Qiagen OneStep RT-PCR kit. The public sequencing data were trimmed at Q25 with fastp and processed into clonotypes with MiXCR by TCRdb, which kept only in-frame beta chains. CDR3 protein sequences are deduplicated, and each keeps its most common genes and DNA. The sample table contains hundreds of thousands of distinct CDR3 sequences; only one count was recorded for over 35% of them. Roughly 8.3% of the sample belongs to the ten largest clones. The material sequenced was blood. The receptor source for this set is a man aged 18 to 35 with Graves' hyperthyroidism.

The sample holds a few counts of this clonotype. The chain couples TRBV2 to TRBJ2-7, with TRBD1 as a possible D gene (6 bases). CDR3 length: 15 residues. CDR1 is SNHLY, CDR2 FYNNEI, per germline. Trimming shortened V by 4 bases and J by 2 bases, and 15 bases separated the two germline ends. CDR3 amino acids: CASSGAAGVPYEQYF. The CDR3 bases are TGTGCCAGCAGTGGGGCGGCAGGGGTTCCCTACGAGCAGTACTTC.

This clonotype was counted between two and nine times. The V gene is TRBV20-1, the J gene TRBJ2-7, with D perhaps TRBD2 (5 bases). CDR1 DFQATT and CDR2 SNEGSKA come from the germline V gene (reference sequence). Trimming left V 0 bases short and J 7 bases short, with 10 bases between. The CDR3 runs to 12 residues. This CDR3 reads CSAREGLREQYF. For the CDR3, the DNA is TGCAGTGCTAGAGAAGGACTGAGGGAGCAGTACTTC.

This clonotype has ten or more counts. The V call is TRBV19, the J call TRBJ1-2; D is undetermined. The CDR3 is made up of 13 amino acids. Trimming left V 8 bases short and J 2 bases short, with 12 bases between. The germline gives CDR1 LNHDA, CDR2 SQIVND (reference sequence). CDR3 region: CASQTGWNYGYTF. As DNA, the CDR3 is TGTGCCAGTCAAACGGGCTGGAACTATGGCTACACCTTC.

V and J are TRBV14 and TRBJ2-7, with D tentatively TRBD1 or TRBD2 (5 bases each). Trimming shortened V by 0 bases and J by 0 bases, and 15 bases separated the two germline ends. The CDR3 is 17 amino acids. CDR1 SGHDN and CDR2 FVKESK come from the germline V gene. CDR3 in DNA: TGTGCCAGCAGCCAAGATCCGGCAGGGACCTCCTCCTACGAGCAGTACTTC. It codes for CASSQDPAGTSSYEQYF.

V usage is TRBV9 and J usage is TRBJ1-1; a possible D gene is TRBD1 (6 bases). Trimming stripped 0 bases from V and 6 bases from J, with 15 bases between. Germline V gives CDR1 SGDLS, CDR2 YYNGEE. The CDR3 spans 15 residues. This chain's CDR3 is CASSVEGQIASEAFF. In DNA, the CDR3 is TGTGCCAGCAGCGTAGAGGGACAAATAGCCTCTGAAGCTTTCTTT.

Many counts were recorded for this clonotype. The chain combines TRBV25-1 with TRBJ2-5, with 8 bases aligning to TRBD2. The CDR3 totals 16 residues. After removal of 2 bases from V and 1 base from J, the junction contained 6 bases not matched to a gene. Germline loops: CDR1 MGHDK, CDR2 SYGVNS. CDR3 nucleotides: TGTGCCAGCAGTGAAAAGCGGGAGACCTCCCAAGAGACCCAGTACTTC. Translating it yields CASSEKRETSQETQYF. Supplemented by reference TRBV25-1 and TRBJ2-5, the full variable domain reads EADIYQTPRYLVIGTGKKITLECSQTMGHDKMYWYQQDPGMELHLIHYSYGVNSTEKGDLSSESTVSRIRTEHFPLTLESARPSHTSQYLCASSEKRETSQETQYFGPGTRLLVL.

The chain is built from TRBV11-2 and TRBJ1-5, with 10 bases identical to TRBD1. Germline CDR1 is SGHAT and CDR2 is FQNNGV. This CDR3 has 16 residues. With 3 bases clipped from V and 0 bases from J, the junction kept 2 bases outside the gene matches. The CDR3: CASSLTGGHSNQPQHF. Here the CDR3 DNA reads TGTGCCAGCAGCTTGACAGGGGGCCATAGCAATCAGCCCCAGCATTTT.

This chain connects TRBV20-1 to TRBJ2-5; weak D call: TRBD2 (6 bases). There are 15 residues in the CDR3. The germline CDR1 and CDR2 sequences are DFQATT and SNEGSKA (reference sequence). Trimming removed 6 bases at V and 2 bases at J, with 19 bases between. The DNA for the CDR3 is TGCAGTGCCGGGCCGATGATGGGACTTCAAGAGACCCAGTACTTC. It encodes CSAGPMMGLQETQYF.

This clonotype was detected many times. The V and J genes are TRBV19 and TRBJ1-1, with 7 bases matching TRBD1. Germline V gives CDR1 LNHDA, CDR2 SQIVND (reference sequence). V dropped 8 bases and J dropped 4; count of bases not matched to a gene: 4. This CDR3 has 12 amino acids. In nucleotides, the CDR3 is TGTGCCAGTCGAACAGGGGTCACTGAAGCTTTCTTT. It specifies CASRTGVTEAFF.

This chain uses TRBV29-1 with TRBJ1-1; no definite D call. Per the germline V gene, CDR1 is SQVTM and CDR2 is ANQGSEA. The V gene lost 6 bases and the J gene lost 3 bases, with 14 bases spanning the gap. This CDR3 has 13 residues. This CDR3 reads CSVPAGWDTEAFF. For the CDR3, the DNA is TGCAGCGTCCCGGCCGGGTGGGACACTGAAGCTTTCTTT.

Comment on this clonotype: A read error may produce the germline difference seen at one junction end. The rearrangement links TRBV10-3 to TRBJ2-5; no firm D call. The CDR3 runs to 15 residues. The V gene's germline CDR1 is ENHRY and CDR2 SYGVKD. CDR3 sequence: CASSYGFENQETQYF. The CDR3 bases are TGTGCCAGCAGTTACGGGTTTGAGAACCAAGAGACCCAGTACTTC.

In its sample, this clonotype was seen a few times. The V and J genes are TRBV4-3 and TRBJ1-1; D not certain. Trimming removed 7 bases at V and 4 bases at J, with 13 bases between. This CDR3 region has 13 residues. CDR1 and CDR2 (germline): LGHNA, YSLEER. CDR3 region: CASTLHKLTEAFF. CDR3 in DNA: TGCGCCAGCACCCTACACAAACTCACTGAAGCTTTCTTT.

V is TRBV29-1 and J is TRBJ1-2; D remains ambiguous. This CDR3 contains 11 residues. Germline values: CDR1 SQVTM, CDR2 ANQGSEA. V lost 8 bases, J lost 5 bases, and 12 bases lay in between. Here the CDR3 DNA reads TGCAGCTTGGCACAGAATTATGGCTACACCTTC. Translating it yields CSLAQNYGYTF.

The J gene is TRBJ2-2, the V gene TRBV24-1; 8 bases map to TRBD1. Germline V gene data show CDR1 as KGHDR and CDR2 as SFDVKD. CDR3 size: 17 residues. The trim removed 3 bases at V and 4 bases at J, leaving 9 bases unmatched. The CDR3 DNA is TGTGCCACCAGTGATGCCCCGCTAGGACAGGGCACCGGGGAGCTGTTTTTT. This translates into CATSDAPLGQGTGELFF.

The CDR3 loop reads CASSPSDRGPDTGELFF. The CDR3 nucleotides are TGTGCCAGCAGCCCTTCCGACAGGGGGCCGGACACCGGGGAGCTGTTTTTT. The rearrangement joins TRBV7-7 to TRBJ2-2; 10 bases are a match to TRBD1. The CDR3 length is 17 residues. The germline gives CDR1 SSHAT, CDR2 FNYEAQ (reference sequence). Trimming took 5 bases from V and 3 from J; bases not matched to a gene: 9.

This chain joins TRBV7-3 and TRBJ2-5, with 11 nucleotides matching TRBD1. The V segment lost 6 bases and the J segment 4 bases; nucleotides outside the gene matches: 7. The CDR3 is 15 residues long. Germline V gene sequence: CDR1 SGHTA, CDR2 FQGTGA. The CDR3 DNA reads TGTGCCAGCAGTTTTGAGGGACAGGGGGGAGAGACCCAGTACTTC. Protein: CASSFEGQGGETQYF.

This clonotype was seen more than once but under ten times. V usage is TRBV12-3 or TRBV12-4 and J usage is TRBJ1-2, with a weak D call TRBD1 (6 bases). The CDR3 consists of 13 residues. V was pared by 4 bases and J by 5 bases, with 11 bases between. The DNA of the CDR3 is TGTGCCAGCAGTTACAGGGCTATGTATGGCTACACCTTC. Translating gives CASSYRAMYGYTF.

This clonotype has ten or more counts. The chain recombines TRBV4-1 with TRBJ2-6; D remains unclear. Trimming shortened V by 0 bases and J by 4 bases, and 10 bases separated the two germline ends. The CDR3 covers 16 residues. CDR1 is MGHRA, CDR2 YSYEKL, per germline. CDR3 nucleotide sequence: TGCGCCAGCAGCCAAGATCTGGGTGCCGGGGCCAACGTCCTGACTTTC. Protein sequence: CASSQDLGAGANVLTF.

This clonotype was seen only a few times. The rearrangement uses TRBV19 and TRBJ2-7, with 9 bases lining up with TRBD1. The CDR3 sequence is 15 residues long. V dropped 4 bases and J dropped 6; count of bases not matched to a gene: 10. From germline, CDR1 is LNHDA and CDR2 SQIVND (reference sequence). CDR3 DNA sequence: TGTGCCAGTAGTACCTCGGACAGGGGATATGGCGAGCAGTACTTC. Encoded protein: CASSTSDRGYGEQYF.

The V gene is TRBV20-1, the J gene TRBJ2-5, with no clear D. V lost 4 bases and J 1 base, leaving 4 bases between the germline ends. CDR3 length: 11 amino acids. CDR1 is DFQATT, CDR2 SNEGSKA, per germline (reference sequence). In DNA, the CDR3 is TGCAGTGCTAACCCCCAAGAGACCCAGTACTTC. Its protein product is CSANPQETQYF.

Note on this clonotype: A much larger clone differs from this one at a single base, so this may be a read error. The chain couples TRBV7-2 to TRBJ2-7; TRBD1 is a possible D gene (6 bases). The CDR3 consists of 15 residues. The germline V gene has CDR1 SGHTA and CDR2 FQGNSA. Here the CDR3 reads CASSLAMGARYGQYF. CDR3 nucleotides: TGTGCCAGCAGCTTAGCGATGGGGGCTAGGTACGGGCAGTACTTC.

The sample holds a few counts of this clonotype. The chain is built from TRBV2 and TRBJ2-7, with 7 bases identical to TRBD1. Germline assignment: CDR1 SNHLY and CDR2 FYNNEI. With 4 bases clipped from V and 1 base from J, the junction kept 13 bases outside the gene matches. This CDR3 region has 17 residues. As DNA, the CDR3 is TGTGCCAGCAGTGGAATGTACGACAGGGTGAGGTCCTACGAGCAGTACTTC. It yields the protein CASSGMYDRVRSYEQYF.

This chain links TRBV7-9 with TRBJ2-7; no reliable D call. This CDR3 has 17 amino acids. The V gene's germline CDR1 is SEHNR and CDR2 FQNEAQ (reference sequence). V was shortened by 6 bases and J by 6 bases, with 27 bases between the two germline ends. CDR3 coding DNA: TGTGCCAGCAGTGAACCCCCACTGTTGAGCGCCTCTGGCGAGCAGTACTTC. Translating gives CASSEPPLLSASGEQYF.

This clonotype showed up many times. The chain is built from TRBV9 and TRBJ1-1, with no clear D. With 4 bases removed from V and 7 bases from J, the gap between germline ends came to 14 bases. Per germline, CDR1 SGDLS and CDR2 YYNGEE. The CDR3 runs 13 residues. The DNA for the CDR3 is TGTGCCAGCAGCCCCGGAGGTGCCGGTGAAGCTTTCTTT. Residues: CASSPGGAGEAFF.

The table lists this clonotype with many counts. The CDR3: CASSPTGGVTEAFF. DNA for the CDR3: TGTGCCAGCAGCCCAACAGGGGGTGTCACTGAAGCTTTCTTT. The chain recombines TRBV13 with TRBJ1-1, with 8 positions matching TRBD1. Germline V gene lookup returns CDR1 PRHDT and CDR2 FYEKMQ (reference sequence). CDR3 size: 14 residues. V shed 5 bases and J 4 bases; nucleotides not matched to a gene: 6.

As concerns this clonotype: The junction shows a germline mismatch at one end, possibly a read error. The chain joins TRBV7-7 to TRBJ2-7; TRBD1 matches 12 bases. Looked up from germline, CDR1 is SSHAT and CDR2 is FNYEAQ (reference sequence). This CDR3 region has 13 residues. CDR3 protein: CASSPGTGGRQYF. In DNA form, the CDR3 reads TGTGCTAGCAGCCCCGGGACAGGGGGCCGTCAGTACTTC.